This entry describes one TCR beta chain. Trimming removed 1 base from V and 7 bases from J; junction bases left unmatched: 10. Germline loops: CDR1 SGDLS, CDR2 YYNGEE. The CDR3 is 16 residues long. Using immunoSEQ multiplex PCR, the repertoire was profiled, and TCRdb retains in-frame clones only, with some absent. The profile covers about 2.1 million clones, with around 95% appearing a single time and around 1.7% taken by the ten largest. The sample comes from a study of shared clonotypes between healthy human individuals. Across the study: Three plates were used per donor for CD4 naive, three for CD4 memory, two for CD8 naive and one for CD8 memory.

Selected positively for CCR7 and CD45RO-negative, naive CD8 cells excluded terminally differentiated effector memory CD45RA+ cells. Recent acute infections and vaccinations were absent in the healthy HIV-negative adult donors. The chain couples TRBV9 to TRBJ2-2; 7 bases map to TRBD2. This sequence originates from a man aged 18 to 30 in good health. Some clones in this sample may be carry-over from other donors' samples. The sequencing input was naive CD8+ T cells from PBMCs. The CDR3 here is CASSVPASGRGGELFF. The CDR3 nucleotides are TGTGCCAGCAGCGTACCGGCTAGCGGCCGGGGCGGGGAGCTGTTTTTT.